The 20 T cell receptor beta chains below all came from one sample that was sequenced in a study of human T cells and chemical hapten exposure (dated by TCRdb to the early 2020s). Explained via the paper, the time point label denotes: patch test 3, about 24 weeks after DPC sensitization. This specimen's treatment or condition label, interpreted: therapeutic diphenylcyclopropenone sensitization with weekly scalp DPC. The library relied on RACE. TCRdb lists the instrument as NextSeq 500. TCRdb reran the public reads through fastp at Q25 and MiXCR, keeping productive beta chains. Each record represents a unique CDR3 protein, reported with the most common genes and DNA among its rows. The sample has under 200,000 distinct CDR3 sequences on record, 25% to 35% of them singletons. The top ten hold under 2.5% of the sample. Sample: whole blood, taken in connection with sensitization to the hapten diphenylcyclopropenone (DPC). The source of these receptors is a woman aged 18-29 years with alopecia areata. Some clones in this sample may be carry-over from other donors' samples.

This clonotype was counted a few times. This chain connects TRBV29-1 to TRBJ2-3; D remains unclear. There are 11 residues in the CDR3. V was trimmed by 4 bases and J by 2 bases, leaving 4 bases between them. Germline CDR1 and CDR2: SQVTM and ANQGSEA. The CDR3, as DNA: TGCAGCGTTGCTGCCACAGATACGCAGTATTTT. Its translation is CSVAATDTQYF.

The chain has TRBV29-1 and TRBJ2-1, with TRBD2 matching 10 bases. The CDR3 is made up of 14 amino acids. Germline V gives CDR1 SQVTM, CDR2 ANQGSEA. Trimming removed 6 bases from V and 0 bases from J; junction bases left unmatched: 2. CDR3 nucleotide sequence: TGCAGCGTGGGGACTAGCGTCTCCTACAATGAGCAGTTCTTC. Translation: CSVGTSVSYNEQFF.

V and J are TRBV6-2 or TRBV6-3 and TRBJ1-1; D is undetermined. Between the trimmed V and J ends, which lost 6 bases and 7 bases, there was a span of 9 bases. The CDR3 spans 11 residues. Germline-derived CDR1 and CDR2 are MNHEY and SVGEGT. Here the CDR3 reads CASRFPGEAFF. CDR3 DNA: TGTGCCAGCAGGTTCCCAGGTGAAGCTTTCTTT.

This chain connects TRBV3-1 to TRBJ1-5; no clear D gene. Trimming stripped 0 bases from V and 6 bases from J, with 12 bases between. CDR1 LGHDT and CDR2 YNNKEL come from the germline V gene (reference sequence). There are 15 residues in the CDR3. The CDR3 reads CASSQDLKGTQPQHF. In DNA form, the CDR3 reads TGTGCCAGCAGCCAAGATCTTAAGGGTACTCAGCCCCAGCATTTT.

This clonotype turned up a few times. The V call is TRBV7-3, the J call TRBJ2-2; no firm D call. CDR1 SGHTA and CDR2 FQGTGA come from the germline V gene. Trimming stripped 5 bases from V and 7 bases from J, with 17 bases between. CDR3 length equals 15 residues. This chain's CDR3 is CASSPRKRDGGELFF. CDR3 bases: TGTGCCAGCAGCCCCCGAAAAAGGGATGGCGGGGAGCTGTTTTTT.

V and J are TRBV7-3 and TRBJ1-2, with D possibly matching TRBD1 (5 bases). The V and J ends lost 4 bases and 6 bases respectively, with 18 bases between them. This CDR3 has 15 amino acids. Germline-derived CDR1 and CDR2 are SGHTA and FQGTGA. CDR3 protein: CASSSGRTRRDGYTF. The DNA for the CDR3 is TGTGCCAGCAGCTCAGGCCGGACAAGACGTGATGGCTACACCTTC.

The rearrangement links TRBV4-2 to TRBJ2-1, with D hard to call. In germline, CDR1 is LGHNA, CDR2 YNFKEQ. V gave up 0 bases and J gave up 8 bases, with 5 bases separating them. CDR3 length equals 12 residues. CDR3 in amino acids: CASSQDPDEQFF. DNA for the CDR3: TGTGCCAGCAGCCAAGATCCCGATGAGCAGTTCTTC.

A few counts support this clonotype. The rearrangement joins TRBV20-1 to TRBJ2-3; D gene uncertain. The germline V gene encodes CDR1 DFQATT and CDR2 SNEGSKA (reference sequence). CDR3 length: 11 amino acids. With 3 bases removed from V and 5 bases from J, the gap between germline ends came to 6 bases. The CDR3 sequence is CSARGIDTQYF. The CDR3 DNA is TGCAGTGCTAGGGGAATAGATACGCAGTATTTT.

This clonotype was counted only a few times. The rearrangement joins TRBV10-3 to TRBJ2-7; 12 bases match TRBD2. CDR3 length: 16 amino acids. V lost 3 bases to trimming and J lost 0 bases; unmatched junction nucleotides: 3. CDR1 and CDR2 (germline): ENHRY, SYGVKD. The CDR3 loop is CAISDPLAGGSYEQYF. The DNA of the CDR3 is TGTGCCATCAGTGACCCACTAGCGGGGGGCTCCTACGAGCAGTACTTC.

The chain links TRBV19 to TRBJ2-2; unclear D gene. The V end was cut by 3 bases, the J end by 1 base, with 3 bases between. This CDR3 spans 13 amino acids. Germline V lookup: CDR1 LNHDA, CDR2 SQIVND (reference sequence). This chain's CDR3 is CASSMRNTGELFF. DNA for the CDR3: TGTGCCAGTAGTATGAGGAACACCGGGGAGCTGTTTTTT.

V is TRBV4-1 and J is TRBJ1-1; D is unresolved. This CDR3 contains 14 residues. Germline V gene sequence: CDR1 MGHRA, CDR2 YSYEKL. With 4 bases removed from V and 6 bases from J, the gap between germline ends came to 15 bases. Written as DNA, the CDR3 is TGCGCCAGCAGCCGGTTGTCCCCGGAGGCTGAAGCTTTCTTT. Its translation: CASSRLSPEAEAFF.

The J gene is TRBJ2-1, the V gene TRBV7-2; a weak D match, TRBD2 (6 bases). This CDR3 contains 14 residues. Per germline, CDR1 SGHTA and CDR2 FQGNSA. V was shortened by 5 bases and J by 8 bases, with 16 bases between the two germline ends. CDR3 nucleotide sequence: TGTGCCAGCAGCCGGGACTTACATATCGATGAGCAGTTCTTC. Translated, it gives CASSRDLHIDEQFF.

This chain links TRBV7-2 with TRBJ2-3; 7 bases fit TRBD2. Germline assignment: CDR1 SGHTA and CDR2 FQGNSA. Trimming took 5 bases from V and 10 from J; bases not matched to a gene: 12. CDR3 length: 14 amino acids. CDR3 DNA sequence: TGTGCCAGCAGCGGTGACTCGGCTAGCGGAGCGCAGTATTTT. Translated, it gives CASSGDSASGAQYF.

This clonotype was counted only a few times. The genes are TRBV6-2 or TRBV6-3 and TRBJ2-7; D is unresolved. The CDR3 sequence is 16 residues long. Germline CDR1 and CDR2: MNHEY and SVGEGT. V lost 6 bases and J 0 bases, leaving 18 bases between the germline ends. CDR3 sequence reads: CASSQGTYSLSYEQYF. In DNA, the CDR3 is TGTGCCAGCAGCCAAGGAACCTACAGTCTCTCCTACGAGCAGTACTTC.

This clonotype was found a few times. V gene TRBV29-1 combines with J gene TRBJ2-3, with D hard to call. Germline V CDR1 and CDR2: SQVTM, ANQGSEA. Trimming took off 4 bases at V and 2 bases at J, with 13 bases between the two ends. The CDR3 is 14 amino acids. In DNA form, the CDR3 reads TGCAGCGTTGTTCCCCCGGGCCACACAGATACGCAGTATTTT. The encoded protein is CSVVPPGHTDTQYF.

V and J are TRBV20-1 and TRBJ1-2; TRBD1 is a possible D gene (5 bases). Looked up from germline, CDR1 is DFQATT and CDR2 is SNEGSKA (reference sequence). This CDR3 is built from 16 residues. V shed 5 bases and J shed 2 bases, with 21 bases lying between them. The CDR3 region has the DNA TGCAGTGCTTTAGCGTTGTTGGAGGGGAAAAACTATGGCTACACCTTC. This encodes CSALALLEGKNYGYTF.

The chain carries TRBV5-4 and TRBJ1-2; D gene uncertain. V was pared by 1 base and J by 4 bases, with 8 bases between. This CDR3 is 13 amino acids long. Germline V gene lookup returns CDR1 SGHNT and CDR2 YYREEE (reference sequence). DNA of the CDR3: TGTGCCAGCAGCTTGAAAGGGATCTATGGCTACACCTTC. The encoded protein is CASSLKGIYGYTF.

The table lists this clonotype with a few counts. This rearrangement joins TRBV11-1 to TRBJ1-1; a possible D gene is TRBD1 (6 bases). Deletions cut 5 bases from V and 6 bases from J, with 22 bases between. In germline, CDR1 is SGHAT, CDR2 FQDESV (reference sequence). CDR3 size: 16 residues. The CDR3 protein is CASSPTWGRGAPEAFF. As DNA, the CDR3 is TGTGCCAGCAGCCCTACCTGGGGCAGGGGAGCCCCTGAAGCTTTCTTT.

The V call is TRBV7-2, the J call TRBJ2-5; D gene uncertain. The CDR3 sequence is 14 residues long. V lost 1 base and J lost 2, with 8 bases in between. CDR1 is SGHTA, CDR2 FQGNSA, per germline. DNA of the CDR3: TGTGCCAGCAGCTTAGTAACGGGTCAAGAGACCCAGTACTTC. It specifies CASSLVTGQETQYF.

This clonotype was found a few times. The chain is built from TRBV5-4 and TRBJ2-7; a weak D match, TRBD1 (6 bases). V lost 6 bases and J 2 bases, leaving 18 bases between the germline ends. CDR3 length: 15 amino acids. Germline V gene data show CDR1 as SGHNT and CDR2 as YYREEE (reference sequence). CDR3 sequence reads: CASTSQGQGAYEQYF. DNA for the CDR3: TGTGCCAGCACCTCCCAGGGGCAGGGCGCCTACGAGCAGTACTTC.